Listed here are 29 T cell receptor beta chains from one sample, sequenced in a study of primary melanoma T cells and metastatic recurrence. Method: immunoSEQ multiplex PCR; TCRdb's copy keeps in-frame clones and lacks some. The sample yields a few thousand clones, about four fifths seen once. Source material: melanoma tumor tissue. The receptors derive from a human donor with melanoma.

This sequence joins TRBV11-3 and TRBJ1-1; a weak D match, TRBD1 (6 bases). The germline gives CDR1 SGHNT, CDR2 YENEEA. Trimming removed 6 bases from V and 1 base from J, with 12 bases in between. This CDR3 is built from 14 residues. The CDR3 DNA reads TGTGCCAGCAGTGTTACCAGGGGGAACACTGAAGCTTTCTTT. This gives the protein CASSVTRGNTEAFF.

The chain carries TRBV6-8 and TRBJ1-3, with a tentative D call TRBD1 (5 bases). V dropped 5 bases and J dropped 0 bases, with 8 bases sitting between them. Germline CDR1 MNHGY, CDR2 SAAAGT. The CDR3 consists of 14 residues. This CDR3 is CASSAGLSGNTIYF. The CDR3 DNA reads TGTGCCAGCAGTGCAGGGCTCTCTGGAAACACCATATATTTT.

This chain links TRBV6-8 with TRBJ2-3; 14 bases fit TRBD2. CDR3 size: 16 residues. J was trimmed by 5 bases and V by 2 bases; bases with no gene match: 3. Per the germline V gene, CDR1 is MNHGY and CDR2 is SAAAGT. The CDR3 DNA reads as TGTGCCAGCAGTTACCGCGGGACTAGCGGGGGAGATACGCAGTATTTT. Its protein is CASSYRGTSGGDTQYF.

The chain joins TRBV11-1 to TRBJ2-2; TRBD1 might be the D (6 bases). The CDR3 runs 16 residues. Trimming left V 3 bases short and J 6 bases short, with 17 bases between. CDR1 is SGHAT, CDR2 FQDESV, per germline (reference sequence). The CDR3 loop is CASSFSDHRVAGELFF. Here the CDR3 DNA reads TGTGCCAGCAGCTTTTCGGATCACAGGGTGGCCGGGGAGCTGTTTTTT.

The CDR3 DNA follows: TGTGCCAGCAGTGGGGGCCCATCTGGTGGCTACACCTTC. Protein product: CASSGGPSGGYTF. The gene calls are TRBV9 and TRBJ1-2, with D possibly being TRBD1 (6 bases). The V and J ends lost 5 bases and 7 bases respectively, with 15 bases between them. In germline, CDR1 is SGDLS, CDR2 YYNGEE. CDR3 length: 13 amino acids.

The chain recombines TRBV11-3 with TRBJ2-7; D not resolved. Per germline, CDR1 SGHNT and CDR2 YENEEA. V lost 5 bases and J 0 bases, leaving 14 bases between the germline ends. The CDR3 sequence is 15 residues long. CDR3 sequence (DNA): TGTGCCAGCAGCCCGGCCCCGGTTCCCTCCTACGAGCAGTACTTC. It specifies CASSPAPVPSYEQYF.

The rearrangement joins TRBV6-8 to TRBJ1-4; maybe TRBD1 (5 bases). CDR1 is MNHGY and CDR2 is SAAAGT in the germline V gene. This CDR3 has 15 amino acids. The germline V and J ends were trimmed by 10 bases and 0 bases, with 15 bases remaining between them. This chain's CDR3 is CATSQDKATNEKLFF. The CDR3 DNA reads as TGTGCCACCTCACAGGATAAAGCAACTAATGAAAAACTGTTTTTT.

This clone was counted a few times. The chain joins TRBV12-5 to TRBJ1-1, with TRBD1 matching 7 bases. Germline CDR1 reads LGHNT; CDR2 reads FRNRAP. This CDR3 is 12 amino acids long. V dropped 6 bases and J dropped 8; count of bases not matched to a gene: 6. CDR3 protein: CASGESRGEAFF. The DNA of the CDR3 is TGTGCTAGTGGAGAAAGCAGGGGGGAAGCTTTCTTT.

The chain carries TRBV30 and TRBJ1-4, with 7 bases identical to TRBD1. V was clipped by 3 bases and J by 3 bases; unmatched bases: 7. CDR3 size: 15 residues. Germline V lookup: CDR1 GTSNPN, CDR2 SVGIG (reference sequence). The DNA of the CDR3 is TGTGCCTGGAGGCAGGGGGGATCGGCTAATGAAAAACTGTTTTTT. As protein: CAWRQGGSANEKLFF.

This clone was seen only once. V is TRBV11-3 and J is TRBJ2-7; 15 positions agree with TRBD2. This CDR3 is built from 16 residues. With V trimmed by 5 bases and J by 6 bases, 8 bases remained unmatched. The germline gives CDR1 SGHNT, CDR2 YENEEA. The DNA for the CDR3 is TGTGCCAGCAGCCCCTGGACTAGCGGGAGGGCCCGCGAGCAGTACTTC. Translating it yields CASSPWTSGRAREQYF.

The rearrangement joins TRBV6-8 to TRBJ1-3; a weak D match, TRBD1 (5 bases). V shed 7 bases and J shed 0 bases, with 13 bases lying between them. CDR1 is MNHGY, CDR2 SAAAGT, per germline. The CDR3 runs 15 residues. The CDR3 reads CASKRGGSSGNTIYF. In nucleotides, the CDR3 is TGTGCCAGCAAGAGGGGCGGTAGCTCTGGAAACACCATATATTTT.

V and J are TRBV28 and TRBJ1-2; the D gene is possibly TRBD1 (5 bases). The V gene lost 4 bases and the J gene lost 5 bases, with 20 bases spanning the gap. CDR3 length: 16 amino acids. Germline V gene lookup returns CDR1 MDHEN and CDR2 SYDVKM. The CDR3 bases are TGTGCCAGCAGTTCCCCAATGGTGCAGGGTGGATATGGCTACACCTTC. Residues: CASSSPMVQGGYGYTF.

The V call is TRBV6-8, the J call TRBJ2-1; D is possibly TRBD1 or TRBD2 (7 bases each). The CDR3 consists of 14 residues. Trimming removed 10 bases at V and 8 bases at J, with 21 bases between. Germline CDR1 is MNHGY and CDR2 is SAAAGT. CDR3 in DNA: TGTGCCATCAGCATCGTCAGGGGGGGCCATGAGCAGTTCTTC. Its translation is CAISIVRGGHEQFF.

The sample holds a few counts of this clone. This chain connects TRBV19 to TRBJ1-3; D unclear. From germline, CDR1 is LNHDA and CDR2 SQIVND (reference sequence). This CDR3 has 15 residues. V was pared by 3 bases and J by 0 bases, with 9 bases between. This CDR3 is CASSIEDGSGNTIYF. DNA for the CDR3: TGTGCCAGTAGTATCGAGGACGGCTCTGGAAACACCATATATTTT.

The V and J genes are TRBV18 and TRBJ2-5; the D is unclear. Trimming took 1 base from V and 1 from J, leaving 4 bases between them. CDR1 and CDR2 from the germline V gene are KGHSH and LQKENI. The CDR3 length is 13 residues. The CDR3 DNA reads TGTGCCAGCTCACCACGGGCCCAAGAGACCCAGTACTTC. Its translation is CASSPRAQETQYF.

The rearrangement uses TRBV6-8 and TRBJ2-3; 7 nucleotides match TRBD1. V lost 6 bases to trimming and J lost 5 bases; unmatched junction nucleotides: 17. Germline values: CDR1 MNHGY, CDR2 SAAAGT. This CDR3 contains 17 residues. CDR3 sequence: CASRQLQGSESIDTQYF. For the CDR3, the DNA is TGTGCCAGCAGACAACTACAGGGGTCCGAGTCAATAGATACGCAGTATTTT.

The chain has TRBV15 and TRBJ2-1, with D tentatively TRBD2 (6 bases). This CDR3 is built from 16 residues. Trimming cost V 0 bases and J 9 bases, with 18 bases left between them. Germline V gene data show CDR1 as LNHNV and CDR2 as YYDKDF (reference sequence). CDR3 sequence reads: CATSRDSLARYLEQFF. CDR3 bases: TGTGCCACCAGCAGAGATTCGCTAGCGAGGTACCTTGAGCAGTTCTTC.

This clone came up a few times. The chain couples TRBV6-8 to TRBJ1-4; 7 bases are a match to TRBD1. From germline, CDR1 is MNHGY and CDR2 SAAAGT. Trimming at V came to 6 bases and at J to 8 bases, leaving 12 bases not matched to a gene. CDR3 length equals 15 residues. The CDR3 coding sequence is TGTGCCAGCAGCCAAATCCGGGACAGATCGGAAAAACTGTTTTTT. Amino acid sequence: CASSQIRDRSEKLFF.

This clone was recorded once. The rearrangement joins TRBV6-8 to TRBJ2-1, with a weak D call TRBD2 (7 bases). Germline V CDR1 and CDR2: MNHGY, SAAAGT. CDR3 length: 14 amino acids. The V end lost 2 bases, the J end lost 8 bases, and 13 bases lay between the germline ends. CDR3 coding DNA: TGTGCCAGCAGTTACCTGTCGGGGGGCGATGAGCAGTTCTTC. This sequence encodes CASSYLSGGDEQFF.

The rearrangement links TRBV11-3 to TRBJ2-7; possible D gene TRBD2, 5 bases. The CDR3 consists of 16 residues. The V end lost 1 base, the J end lost 3 bases, and 16 bases lay between the germline ends. The germline CDR1 and CDR2 sequences are SGHNT and YENEEA. CDR3 in amino acids: CASSLGAGISHYEQYF. Written as DNA, the CDR3 is TGTGCCAGCAGCTTAGGAGCCGGGATCTCACACTACGAGCAGTACTTC.

The V gene is TRBV5-1, the J gene TRBJ2-1, with D possibly TRBD2 on 5 matching bases. Germline values: CDR1 SGHRS, CDR2 YFSETQ. With 0 bases removed from V and 1 base from J, the gap between germline ends came to 8 bases. The CDR3 has 15 amino acids. This CDR3 reads CASSLASGSYNEQFF. The CDR3 DNA is TGCGCCAGCAGCTTGGCCAGCGGATCCTACAATGAGCAGTTCTTC.

The chain carries TRBV15 and TRBJ1-4; possibly TRBD1 for D (5 bases). From germline, CDR1 is LNHNV and CDR2 YYDKDF (reference sequence). Trimming stripped 0 bases from V and 8 bases from J, with 22 bases between. This CDR3 is built from 18 residues. The chain's CDR3 is CATSRDRGPPTGREKLFF. CDR3 nucleotide sequence: TGTGCCACCAGCAGAGATAGGGGACCGCCAACGGGGCGGGAAAAACTGTTTTTT.

This chain joins TRBV6-8 and TRBJ1-1, with TRBD1 identical over 8 bases. The V segment lost 5 bases and the J segment 5 bases; nucleotides outside the gene matches: 10. The CDR3 is 15 residues long. CDR1 and CDR2 (germline): MNHGY, SAAAGT. DNA of the CDR3: TGTGCCAGCAGTGGATATGACAGGGGAAGGACTGAAGCTTTCTTT. This gives the protein CASSGYDRGRTEAFF.

This clone appeared once. The V gene is TRBV18, the J gene TRBJ1-1; D not resolved. Trimming pared 5 bases from V and 1 base from J, leaving 8 bases between. Germline V gives CDR1 KGHSH, CDR2 LQKENI. The CDR3 runs to 13 residues. Here the CDR3 reads CASSDYGNTEAFF. For the CDR3, the DNA is TGTGCCAGCTCAGACTACGGGAACACTGAAGCTTTCTTT.

This chain joins TRBV29-1 and TRBJ1-2; tentatively, D is TRBD1 (6 bases). V lost 2 bases, J lost 7 bases, and 11 bases lay in between. Germline lookup yields CDR1 SQVTM and CDR2 ANQGSEA. The CDR3 consists of 12 residues. The CDR3 DNA reads TGCAGCGTTGAAAACAGGGTGGGTGGCTACACCTTC. Translated, it gives CSVENRVGGYTF. Drawing the rest from reference TRBV29-1 and TRBJ1-2, the complete variable domain is SAVISQKPSRDICQRGTSLTIQCQVDSQVTMMFWYRQQPGQSLTLIATANQGSEATYESGFVIDKFPISRPNLTFSTLTVSNMSPEDSSIYLCSVENRVGGYTFGSGTRLTVV.

The V and J genes are TRBV1 and TRBJ2-3; the table's D call of TRBD1 was not tested on the DNA. TRBV1 is a pseudogene segment. The CDR3 loop spans 16 amino acids. CDR3 sequence (DNA): TGCGCCAGCAGCCAAGCGACAGGGGGTAGCACAGATACGCAGTATTTT. Encoded protein: CASSQATGGSTDTQYF.

This clone has only a few counts. V is TRBV29-1 and J is TRBJ2-1; D is undetermined. From germline, CDR1 is SQVTM and CDR2 ANQGSEA. V gave up 7 bases and J gave up 5 bases, with 15 bases separating them. The CDR3 spans 13 residues. The CDR3 region is CSGEGNDNNEQFF. CDR3 bases: TGCAGCGGAGAAGGGAACGACAACAATGAGCAGTTCTTC.

This chain uses TRBV1 with TRBJ1-3. TRBV1 constitutes a pseudogene. The CDR3 spans 17 residues. CDR3 bases: TGCGCCAGCAGCCAAGATCATCGGGCTTTCTCTGGAAACACCATATATTTT. Protein: CASSQDHRAFSGNTIYF.

The chain recombines TRBV6-8 with TRBJ2-5; TRBD1 is a possible D gene (6 bases). The CDR3 has 15 amino acids. Germline CDR1 is MNHGY and CDR2 is SAAAGT. The germline V and J ends were trimmed by 5 bases and 5 bases, with 18 bases remaining between them. CDR3 sequence reads: CASSPLGTIKETQYF. DNA for the CDR3: TGTGCCAGCAGTCCCCTCGGGACAATAAAGGAGACCCAGTACTTC.